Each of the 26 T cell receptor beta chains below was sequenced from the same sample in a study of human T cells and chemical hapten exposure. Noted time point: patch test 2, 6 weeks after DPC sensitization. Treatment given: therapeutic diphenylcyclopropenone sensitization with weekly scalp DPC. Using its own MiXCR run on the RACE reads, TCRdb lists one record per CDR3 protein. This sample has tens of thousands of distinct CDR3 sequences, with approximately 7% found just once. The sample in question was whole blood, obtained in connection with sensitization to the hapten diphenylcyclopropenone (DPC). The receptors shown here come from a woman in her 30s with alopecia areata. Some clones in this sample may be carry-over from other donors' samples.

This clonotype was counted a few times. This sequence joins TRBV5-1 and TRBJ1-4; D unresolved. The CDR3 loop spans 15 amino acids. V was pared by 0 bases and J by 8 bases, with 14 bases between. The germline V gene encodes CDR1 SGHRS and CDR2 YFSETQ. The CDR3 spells CASSLARQAGEKLFF. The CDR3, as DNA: TGCGCCAGCAGCTTGGCTAGGCAGGCCGGCGAAAAACTGTTTTTT.

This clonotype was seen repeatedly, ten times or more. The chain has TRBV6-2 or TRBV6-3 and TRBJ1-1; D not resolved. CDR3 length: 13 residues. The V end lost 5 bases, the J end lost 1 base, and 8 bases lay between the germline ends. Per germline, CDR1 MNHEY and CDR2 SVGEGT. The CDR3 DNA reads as TGTGCCAGCAGTATGACTGAGAACACTGAAGCTTTCTTT. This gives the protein CASSMTENTEAFF.

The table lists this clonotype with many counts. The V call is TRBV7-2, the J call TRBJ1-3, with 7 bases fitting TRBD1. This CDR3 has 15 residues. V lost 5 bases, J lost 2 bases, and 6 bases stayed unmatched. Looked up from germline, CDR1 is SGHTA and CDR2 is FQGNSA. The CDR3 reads CASSEDRSTGNTIYF. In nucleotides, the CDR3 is TGTGCCAGCAGCGAGGACAGGTCCACTGGAAACACCATATATTTT.

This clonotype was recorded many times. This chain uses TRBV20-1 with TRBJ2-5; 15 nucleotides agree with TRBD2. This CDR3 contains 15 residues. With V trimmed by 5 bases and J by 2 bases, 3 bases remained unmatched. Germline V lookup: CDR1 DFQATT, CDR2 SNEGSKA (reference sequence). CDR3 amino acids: CSAGLAGGIQETQYF. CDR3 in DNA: TGCAGTGCTGGACTAGCGGGGGGGATACAAGAGACCCAGTACTTC.

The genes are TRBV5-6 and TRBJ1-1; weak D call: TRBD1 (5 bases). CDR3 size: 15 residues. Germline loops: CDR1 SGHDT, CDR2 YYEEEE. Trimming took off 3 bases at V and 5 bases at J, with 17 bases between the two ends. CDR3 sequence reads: CASSSWGRAGTEAFF. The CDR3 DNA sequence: TGTGCCAGCAGCTCTTGGGGCAGGGCTGGGACTGAAGCTTTCTTT.

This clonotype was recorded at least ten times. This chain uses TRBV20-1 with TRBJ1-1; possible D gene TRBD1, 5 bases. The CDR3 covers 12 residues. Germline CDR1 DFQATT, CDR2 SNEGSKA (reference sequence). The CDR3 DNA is TGCAGCGCCCGATCGTCAGGGATTGCGGCTTTCTTT. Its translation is CSARSSGIAAFF.

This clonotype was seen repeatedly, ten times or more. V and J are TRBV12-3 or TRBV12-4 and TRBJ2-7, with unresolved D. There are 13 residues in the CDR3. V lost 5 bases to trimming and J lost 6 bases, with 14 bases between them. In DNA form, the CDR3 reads TGTGCCAGCAGTCAAGGAGCCTCGGGCGAGCAGTACTTC. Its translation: CASSQGASGEQYF.

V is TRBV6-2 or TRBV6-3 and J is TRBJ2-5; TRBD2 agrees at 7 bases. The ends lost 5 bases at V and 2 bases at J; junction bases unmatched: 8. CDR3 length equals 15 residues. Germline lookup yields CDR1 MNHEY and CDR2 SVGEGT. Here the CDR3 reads CASSKAGLGQETQYF. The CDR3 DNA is TGTGCCAGCAGTAAAGCGGGGTTGGGGCAAGAGACCCAGTACTTC.

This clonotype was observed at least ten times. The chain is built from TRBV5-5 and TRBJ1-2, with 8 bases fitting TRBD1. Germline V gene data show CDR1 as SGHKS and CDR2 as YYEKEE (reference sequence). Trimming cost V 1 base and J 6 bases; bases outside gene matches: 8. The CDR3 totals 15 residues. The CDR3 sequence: CASSLSPGGLDGYTF. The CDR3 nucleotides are TGTGCCAGCAGCTTGTCCCCAGGGGGCCTGGATGGCTACACCTTC.

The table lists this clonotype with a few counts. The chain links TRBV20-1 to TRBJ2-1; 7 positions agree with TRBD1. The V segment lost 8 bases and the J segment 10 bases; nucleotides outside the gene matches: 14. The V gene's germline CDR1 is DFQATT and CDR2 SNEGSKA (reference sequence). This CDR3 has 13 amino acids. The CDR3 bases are TGCAGTAACCACGGCGGGCAGGGGGAGGAGCAGTTCTTC. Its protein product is CSNHGGQGEEQFF.

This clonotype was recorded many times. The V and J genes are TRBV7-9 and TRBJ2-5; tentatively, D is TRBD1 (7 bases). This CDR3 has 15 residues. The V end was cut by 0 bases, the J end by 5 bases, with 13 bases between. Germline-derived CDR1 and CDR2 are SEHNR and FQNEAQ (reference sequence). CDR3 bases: TGTGCCAGCAGCTTAGCGTCTCAGGGGGGTGAGACCCAGTACTTC. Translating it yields CASSLASQGGETQYF.

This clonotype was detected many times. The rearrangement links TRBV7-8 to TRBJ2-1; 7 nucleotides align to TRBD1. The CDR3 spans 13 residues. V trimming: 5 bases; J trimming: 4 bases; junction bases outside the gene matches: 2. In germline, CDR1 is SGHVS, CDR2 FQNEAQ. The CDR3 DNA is TGTGCCAGCAGCCGACAGGGTTACAATGAGCAGTTCTTC. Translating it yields CASSRQGYNEQFF.

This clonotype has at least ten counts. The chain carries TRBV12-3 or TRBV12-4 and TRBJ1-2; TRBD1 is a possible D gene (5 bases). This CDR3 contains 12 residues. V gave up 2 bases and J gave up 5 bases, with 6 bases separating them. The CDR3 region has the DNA TGTGCCAGCAGTTTAACAGGTTATGGCTACACCTTC. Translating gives CASSLTGYGYTF.

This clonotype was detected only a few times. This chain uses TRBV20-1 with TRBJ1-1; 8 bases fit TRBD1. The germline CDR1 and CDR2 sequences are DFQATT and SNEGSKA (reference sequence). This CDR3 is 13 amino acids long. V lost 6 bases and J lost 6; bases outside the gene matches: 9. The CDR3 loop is CSAGGQDQAEAFF. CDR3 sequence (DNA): TGCAGTGCCGGGGGACAGGACCAGGCTGAAGCTTTCTTT.

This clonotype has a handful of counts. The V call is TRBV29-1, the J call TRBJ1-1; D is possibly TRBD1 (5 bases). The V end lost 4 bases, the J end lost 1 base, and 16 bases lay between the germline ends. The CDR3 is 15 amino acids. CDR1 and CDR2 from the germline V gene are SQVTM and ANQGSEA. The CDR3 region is CSVGEGIWGNTEAFF. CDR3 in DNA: TGCAGCGTTGGCGAGGGGATTTGGGGGAACACTGAAGCTTTCTTT.

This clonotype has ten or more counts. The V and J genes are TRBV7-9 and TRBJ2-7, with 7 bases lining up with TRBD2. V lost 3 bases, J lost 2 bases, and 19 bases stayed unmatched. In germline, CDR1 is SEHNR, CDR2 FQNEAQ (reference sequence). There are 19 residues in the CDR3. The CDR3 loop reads CASSFPSGGLPLAPYEQYF. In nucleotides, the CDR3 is TGTGCCAGCAGCTTCCCGTCGGGGGGTCTGCCCCTAGCCCCCTACGAGCAGTACTTC.

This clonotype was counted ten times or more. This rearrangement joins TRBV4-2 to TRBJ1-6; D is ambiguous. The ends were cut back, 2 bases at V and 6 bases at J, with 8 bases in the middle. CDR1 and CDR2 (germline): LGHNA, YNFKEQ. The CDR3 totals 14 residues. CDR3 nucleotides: TGTGCCAGCAGCCAAACCCCAAGTAATTCACCCCTCCACTTT. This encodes CASSQTPSNSPLHF.

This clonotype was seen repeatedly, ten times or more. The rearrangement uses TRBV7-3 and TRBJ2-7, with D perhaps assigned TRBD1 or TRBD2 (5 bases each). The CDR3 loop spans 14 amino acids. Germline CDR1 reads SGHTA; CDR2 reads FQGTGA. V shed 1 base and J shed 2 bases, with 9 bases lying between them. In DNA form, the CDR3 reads TGTGCCAGCAGCTTAAATCAGGGAGCCTACGAGCAGTACTTC. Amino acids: CASSLNQGAYEQYF. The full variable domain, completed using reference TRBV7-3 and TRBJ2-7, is GAGVSQTPSNKVTEKGKYVELRCDPISGHTALYWYRQSLGQGPEFLIYFQGTGAADDSGLPNDRFFAVRPEGSVSTLKIQRTERGDSAVYLCASSLNQGAYEQYFGPGTRLTVT.

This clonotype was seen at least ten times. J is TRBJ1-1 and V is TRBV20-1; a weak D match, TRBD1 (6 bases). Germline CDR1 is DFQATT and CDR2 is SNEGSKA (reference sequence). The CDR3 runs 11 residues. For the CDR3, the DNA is TGCGGGGGGGACACGAACACTGAAGCTTTCTTT. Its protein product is CGGDTNTEAFF.

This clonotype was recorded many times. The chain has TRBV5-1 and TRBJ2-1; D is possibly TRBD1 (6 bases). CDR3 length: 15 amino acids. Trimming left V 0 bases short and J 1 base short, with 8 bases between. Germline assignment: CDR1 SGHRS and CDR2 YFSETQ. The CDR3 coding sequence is TGCGCCAGCAGCTTGGAAGGGGGTTCCTACAATGAGCAGTTCTTC. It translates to CASSLEGGSYNEQFF. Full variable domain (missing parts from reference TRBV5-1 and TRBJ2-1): KAGVTQTPRYLIKTRGQQVTLSCSPISGHRSVSWYQQTPGQGLQFLFEYFSETQRNKGNFPGRFSGRQFSNSRSEMNVSTLELGDSALYLCASSLEGGSYNEQFFGPGTRLTVL.

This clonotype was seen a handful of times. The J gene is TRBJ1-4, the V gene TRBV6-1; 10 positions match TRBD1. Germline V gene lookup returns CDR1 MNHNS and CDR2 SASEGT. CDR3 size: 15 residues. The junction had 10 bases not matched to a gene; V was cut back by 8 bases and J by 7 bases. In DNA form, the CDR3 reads TGTGCCAGCGAGGACAGGGGGAGGAGGTTTGAAAAACTGTTTTTT. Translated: CASEDRGRRFEKLFF.

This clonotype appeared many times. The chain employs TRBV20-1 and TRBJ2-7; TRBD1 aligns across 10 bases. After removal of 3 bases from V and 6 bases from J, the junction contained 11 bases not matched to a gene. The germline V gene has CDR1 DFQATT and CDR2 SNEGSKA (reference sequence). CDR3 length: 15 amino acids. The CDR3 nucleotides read TGCAGTGCTAGGCTACCGGGACAGGGGAGTCGCGAGCAGTACTTC. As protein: CSARLPGQGSREQYF.

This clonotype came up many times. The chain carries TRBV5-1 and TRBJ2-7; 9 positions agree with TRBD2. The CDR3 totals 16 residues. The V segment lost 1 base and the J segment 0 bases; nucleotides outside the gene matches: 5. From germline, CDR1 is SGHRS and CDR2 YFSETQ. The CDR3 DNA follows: TGCGCCAGCAGCTTGACTAGCGGGCGTACCTCCTACGAGCAGTACTTC. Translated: CASSLTSGRTSYEQYF. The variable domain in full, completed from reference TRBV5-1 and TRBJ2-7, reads KAGVTQTPRYLIKTRGQQVTLSCSPISGHRSVSWYQQTPGQGLQFLFEYFSETQRNKGNFPGRFSGRQFSNSRSEMNVSTLELGDSALYLCASSLTSGRTSYEQYFGPGTRLTVT.

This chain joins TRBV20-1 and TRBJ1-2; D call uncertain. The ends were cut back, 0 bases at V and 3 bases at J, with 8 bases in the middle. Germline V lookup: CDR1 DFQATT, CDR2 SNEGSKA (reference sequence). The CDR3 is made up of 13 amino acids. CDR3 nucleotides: TGCAGTGCTAGAGATGGGAGTGACTATGGCTACACCTTC. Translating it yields CSARDGSDYGYTF.

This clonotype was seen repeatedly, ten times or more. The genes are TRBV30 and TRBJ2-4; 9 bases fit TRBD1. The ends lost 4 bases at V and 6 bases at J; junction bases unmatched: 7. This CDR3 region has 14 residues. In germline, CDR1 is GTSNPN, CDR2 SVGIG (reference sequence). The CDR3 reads CAWNTGGGINIQYF. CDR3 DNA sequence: TGTGCCTGGAACACAGGGGGCGGAATAAACATTCAGTACTTC.

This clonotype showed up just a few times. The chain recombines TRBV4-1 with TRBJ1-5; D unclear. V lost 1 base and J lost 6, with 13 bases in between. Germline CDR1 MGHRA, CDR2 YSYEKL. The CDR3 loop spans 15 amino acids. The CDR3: CASSQVSGLGQPQHF. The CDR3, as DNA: TGCGCCAGCAGCCAAGTGTCCGGATTAGGTCAGCCCCAGCATTTT.